The 21 T cell receptor beta chains below come from one sample, sequenced in a study of blood T cell repertoires in COVID-19. Sequencing used immunoSEQ multiplex PCR; TCRdb keeps in-frame clones, though not all of them. The repertoire has approximately 120,000 clones, less than 85% of them found once; the top ten carry 15% to 20%. The material sequenced was peripheral blood. The receptor source for this set is a woman aged 55 to 70 with acute or convalescent COVID-19.

The rearrangement links TRBV5-1 to TRBJ2-7; TRBD1 matches 10 bases. Germline CDR1 SGHRS, CDR2 YFSETQ. The J segment lost 3 bases and the V segment lost 4 bases, leaving 4 bases of the junction unmatched. The CDR3 covers 14 residues. The CDR3 is CASSMDRGNYEQYF. DNA for the CDR3: TGCGCCAGCAGCATGGACAGGGGGAACTACGAGCAGTACTTC.

The chain combines TRBV7-8 with TRBJ2-3; 10 bases are shared with TRBD2. The junction had 10 bases not matched to a gene; V was cut back by 5 bases and J by 2 bases. The CDR3 loop spans 17 amino acids. CDR1 is SGHVS, CDR2 FQNEAQ, per germline. CDR3 amino acids: CASSPRASGRATDTQYF. DNA for the CDR3: TGTGCCAGCAGCCCGCGGGCTAGCGGGAGAGCCACAGATACGCAGTATTTT.

V and J are TRBV21-1 and TRBJ2-5; the DNA was not used to check the table's D call, TRBD1. TRBV21-1 is an annotated pseudogene. The CDR3 is made up of 15 amino acids. DNA for the CDR3: TGTGCCAGCAGCAGATCCCGGGACAGCCAAGAGACCCAGTACTTC. It translates to CASSRSRDSQETQYF.

The chain links TRBV5-1 to TRBJ2-7; 7 positions agree with TRBD1. The length of the CDR3 is 14 residues. Trimming at V came to 5 bases and at J to 5 bases, leaving 10 bases not matched to a gene. From germline, CDR1 is SGHRS and CDR2 YFSETQ. The CDR3 protein is CASRLQGLVDEQYF. As DNA, the CDR3 is TGCGCCAGCAGATTACAGGGGTTAGTCGACGAGCAGTACTTC. The full variable domain, rest sourced from reference TRBV5-1 and TRBJ2-7, is KAGVTQTPRYLIKTRGQQVTLSCSPISGHRSVSWYQQTPGQGLQFLFEYFSETQRNKGNFPGRFSGRQFSNSRSEMNVSTLELGDSALYLCASRLQGLVDEQYFGPGTRLTVT.

The chain couples TRBV28 to TRBJ1-4; D might be TRBD1 (6 bases). Germline V gene data show CDR1 as MDHEN and CDR2 as SYDVKM. This CDR3 region has 13 residues. V was clipped by 6 bases and J by 6 bases, with 11 bases between them. This chain's CDR3 is CASSTGMDEKLFF. The CDR3 DNA reads TGTGCCAGCAGCACAGGGATGGATGAAAAACTGTTTTTT.

This rearrangement joins TRBV3-1 (or the pseudogene TRBV3-2) to TRBJ2-5, with 8 bases that match TRBD1. CDR1 is LGHDT and CDR2 is YNNKEL in the germline V gene (reference sequence). J gave up 5 bases and V 4 bases, and 6 bases lay outside the gene matches. This CDR3 spans 14 amino acids. CDR3 amino acids: CASSRAGGTETQYF. The CDR3 DNA reads TGTGCCAGCAGCCGGGCAGGGGGCACGGAGACCCAGTACTTC.

This chain connects TRBV12-1 to TRBJ2-3; the listed D gene, TRBD2, was not tested against the DNA. TRBV12-1 is flagged as a pseudogene. This CDR3 contains 17 residues. The CDR3 is CASPPGGFSGSADTQYF. The CDR3 DNA follows: TGTGCCAGCCCTCCAGGAGGTTTCAGCGGGAGTGCTGATACGCAGTATTTT.

The J gene is TRBJ2-7, the V gene TRBV5-1; TRBD2 matches at 9 bases. V lost 5 bases and J lost 3; bases outside the gene matches: 3. CDR1 SGHRS and CDR2 YFSETQ come from the germline V gene. The length of the CDR3 is 13 residues. In DNA form, the CDR3 reads TGCGCCAGCAGGCAGACTAGCGGCTACGAGCAGTACTTC. Translation gives CASRQTSGYEQYF.

The gene calls are TRBV27 and TRBJ1-6; tentative D call: TRBD1 (5 bases). The CDR3 has 14 amino acids. Trimming cost V 6 bases and J 8 bases, with 14 bases left between them. In germline, CDR1 is MNHEY, CDR2 SMNVEV (reference sequence). CDR3: CASSYRGTDSPLHF. DNA for the CDR3: TGTGCCAGCAGCTACCGGGGGACGGATTCACCCCTCCACTTT.

The chain combines TRBV5-1 with TRBJ1-2; D gene ambiguous. Trimming pared 3 bases from V and 2 bases from J, leaving 14 bases between. The CDR3 totals 15 residues. Germline CDR1 SGHRS, CDR2 YFSETQ. The CDR3 sequence is CASSSEIGGNYGYTF. The CDR3 DNA reads TGCGCCAGCAGCTCCGAGATCGGAGGCAACTATGGCTACACCTTC.

This clone came up a few times. The J gene is TRBJ2-3, the V gene TRBV28; D is perhaps TRBD2 (6 bases). Germline V gene data show CDR1 as MDHEN and CDR2 as SYDVKM. This CDR3 region has 18 residues. V was trimmed by 6 bases and J by 0 bases, leaving 22 bases between them. CDR3 residues: CASSHDLRDRSSTDTQYF. The CDR3 DNA sequence: TGTGCCAGCAGCCATGATTTGCGGGACCGGTCTAGCACAGATACGCAGTATTTT.

This clone appeared a single time. The CDR3 region is CASSVGTGVEGSPLHF. The CDR3 DNA reads as TGTGCCAGCAGCGTAGGAACAGGGGTAGAAGGGTCACCCCTCCACTTT. The rearrangement joins TRBV9 to TRBJ1-6; 7 nucleotides agree with TRBD1. CDR3 length: 16 amino acids. From germline, CDR1 is SGDLS and CDR2 YYNGEE. The junction had 10 bases not matched to a gene; V was cut back by 0 bases and J by 10 bases.

V usage is TRBV2 and J usage is TRBJ1-3, with TRBD1 as a possible D gene (5 bases). CDR1 and CDR2 (germline): SNHLY, FYNNEI. Trimming removed 1 base from V and 0 bases from J, with 10 bases in between. The CDR3 consists of 16 residues. The CDR3 spells CASSEGRGNSGNTIYF. The CDR3 coding sequence is TGTGCCAGCAGTGAAGGGAGGGGAAACTCTGGAAACACCATATATTTT.

This clone occurred once. This chain joins TRBV5-4 and TRBJ2-6; tentative D call: TRBD2 (5 bases). This CDR3 has 15 amino acids. V lost 4 bases to trimming and J lost 0 bases, with 8 bases between them. Looked up from germline, CDR1 is SGHNT and CDR2 is YYREEE (reference sequence). CDR3: CASSEGSSGANVLTF. In nucleotides, the CDR3 is TGTGCCAGCAGCGAAGGGAGCTCTGGGGCCAACGTCCTGACTTTC.

The chain uses TRBV19 and TRBJ2-3, with 15 bases identical to TRBD2. V dropped 5 bases and J dropped 3; count of bases not matched to a gene: 6. The CDR3 spans 17 residues. Germline CDR1 reads LNHDA; CDR2 reads SQIVND (reference sequence). CDR3 sequence reads: CASSPRTSGRATDTQYF. The CDR3 DNA sequence: TGTGCCAGTAGTCCTCGGACTAGCGGGAGGGCTACAGATACGCAGTATTTT.

The chain is built from TRBV27 and TRBJ1-3; TRBD1 agrees at 8 bases. This CDR3 has 13 amino acids. Germline-derived CDR1 and CDR2 are MNHEY and SMNVEV (reference sequence). V shed 5 bases and J 12 bases; nucleotides not matched to a gene: 9. Here the CDR3 reads CASSSSGGSSIYF. CDR3 coding DNA: TGTGCCAGCAGTAGTTCAGGGGGCAGTAGCATATATTTT.

V is TRBV20-1 and J is TRBJ2-2, with a possible D match to TRBD2 (6 bases). Trimming took 4 bases from V and 6 from J, leaving 6 bases between them. The CDR3 sequence is 11 residues long. CDR1 and CDR2 (germline): DFQATT, SNEGSKA (reference sequence). CDR3 amino acids: CSATGAGELFF. Here the CDR3 DNA reads TGCAGTGCTACGGGGGCCGGGGAGCTGTTTTTT.

In this sample, this clone turned up once. A junction boundary mismatches the germline segment, possibly from a read error. The genes are TRBV28 and TRBJ2-1; 8 positions match TRBD1. The V gene's germline CDR1 is MDHEN and CDR2 SYDVKM. The CDR3 extends over 13 amino acids. The CDR3 loop is CQSGQGRYNEQFF. In DNA, the CDR3 is TGCCAATCCGGACAGGGACGATACAATGAGCAGTTCTTC.

This CDR3 reads CASSPGATNEKLFF. As DNA, the CDR3 is TGTGCCAGCAGCCCCGGGGCAACTAATGAAAAACTGTTTTTT. The chain combines TRBV27 with TRBJ1-4; D gene uncertain. The germline V and J ends were trimmed by 6 bases and 0 bases, with 8 bases remaining between them. CDR3 size: 14 residues. Per the germline V gene, CDR1 is MNHEY and CDR2 is SMNVEV (reference sequence).

This clone has just a few counts. This chain connects TRBV18 to TRBJ1-2; D gene uncertain. CDR1 KGHSH and CDR2 LQKENI come from the germline V gene. The CDR3 is 13 amino acids. Trimming cost V 3 bases and J 5 bases, with 10 bases left between them. The CDR3 sequence is CASSPNGLYGYTF. The CDR3 nucleotides are TGTGCCAGCTCACCGAATGGTCTATATGGCTACACCTTC.

The chain employs TRBV6-5 and TRBJ2-3, with 7 positions matching TRBD2. The CDR3 has 14 residues. Unmatched junction bases numbered 8, after V lost 6 bases and J lost 5 bases. Per germline, CDR1 MNHEY and CDR2 SVGAGI. The CDR3 sequence: CASRSAGSRDTQYF. CDR3 nucleotide sequence: TGTGCCAGCAGATCAGCGGGGTCGAGAGATACGCAGTATTTT.